Included here is one TCR beta chain sequence, with context. The data stem from a study of blood T cell repertoires in COVID-19. The protocol was immunoSEQ multiplex PCR, while the TCRdb copy is restricted to in-frame clones and leaves out a portion. Of approximately 140,000 clones listed, roughly 80% were seen once; the top ten hold approximately 2.7%. Germline CDR1 ENHRY, CDR2 SYGVKD. Trimming removed 6 bases at V and 1 base at J, with 12 bases between. This CDR3 has 14 amino acids. This TCR was sampled from a woman between 40 and 55 years old with active or convalescent COVID-19. The V call is TRBV10-3, the J call TRBJ1-1; maybe TRBD1 (6 bases). Input material: peripheral blood. The CDR3 protein is CAIRGDTRNTEAFF. The CDR3 bases are TGTGCCATCAGGGGGGACACCCGGAACACTGAAGCTTTCTTT.